The clone carrying this TCR beta chain was seen a single time. Antigen: not known. Sequenced by immunoSEQ multiplex PCR; TCRdb stores in-frame clones only, minus some. The sample has about 330,000 clones, 90% seen once; the top ten hold approximately 5%. This specimen comes from a study of Ad26.COV2.S vaccination and SARS-CoV-2 variants. General study points: TCR breadth and depth analyses may have underestimated total T cell responses. CD8+ and CD4+ T cells specific for spike reportedly responded with substantial breadth after vaccination.

The treatment is: 19 received Ad26.COV2.S at low or high dose, single or two shots; roughly five received placebo; per-sample allocation not given. The investigators took samples on day 63 after the first vaccine or placebo injection. The CDR3 covers 14 residues. Trimming left V 2 bases short and J 10 bases short, with 17 bases between. In germline, CDR1 is SNHLY, CDR2 FYNNEI. The sequence came from a person between 18 and 65 years old who received the Ad26.COV2.S COVID-19 vaccine or a placebo. Sequencing used peripheral blood, obtained in a trial of Ad26.COV2.S vaccine versus placebo. The chain combines TRBV2 with TRBJ1-1; possibly TRBD1 for D (5 bases). CDR3 residues: CASSESSGQGRAFF. CDR3 in DNA: TGTGCCAGCAGTGAAAGCTCTGGGCAGGGACGAGCTTTCTTT.